Listed below are T cell receptor beta chains from one sample, sequenced in a study of regulatory T cells in long-lasting Graves disease. TCRdb reprocessed the multiplex PCR reads via MiXCR and lists one record per CDR3 protein. Found here are hundreds of thousands of distinct CDR3 sequences, over 15% of them singletons; the top ten hold roughly 27%. The sample was also reused in another study, on T cells in Graves' hyperthyroidism and ophthalmopathy.

Specimen: peripheral blood mononuclear cells (PBMCs), collected at new diagnosis, from a patient treated with antithyroid drugs. All receptors derive from a man aged 35 to 55 with Graves disease. Both conserved end residues are part of each CDR3. D genes are given only for firm matches. Only part of the rows carry a size: once, few, many, or a class if the clone is expanded.

j_call: TRBJ2-1; d_call: TRBD1; v_call: TRBV18; clone_size: many; cdr3_aa: CASSLAGTGAWEQFF; cdr3_nt: TGTGCCAGCTCACTGGCCGGGACAGGGGCTTGGGAGCAGTTCTTC
j_call: TRBJ1-1; d_call: TRBD1; v_call: TRBV7-9; clone_size: NA; cdr3_aa: CASSLQGDNTEAFF; cdr3_nt: TGTGCCAGCAGCTTACAGGGGGATAACACTGAAGCTTTCTTT
j_call: TRBJ2-5; d_call: NA; v_call: TRBV29-1; clone_size: NA; cdr3_aa: CSAGEPGRVQETQYF; cdr3_nt: TGCAGCGCAGGGGAACCCGGGCGGGTTCAAGAGACCCAGTACTTC
j_call: TRBJ1-5; d_call: TRBD1; v_call: TRBV18; clone_size: many; cdr3_aa: CASSPQGLSNQPQHF; cdr3_nt: TGTGCCAGCAGTCCACAGGGGTTAAGCAATCAGCCCCAGCATTTT
j_call: TRBJ1-2; d_call: TRBD1; v_call: TRBV28; clone_size: NA; cdr3_aa: CASSRQGTGLKDGYTF; cdr3_nt: TGTGCCAGCAGTAGACAGGGTACAGGCCTAAAGGATGGCTACACCTTC
j_call: TRBJ2-7; d_call: NA; v_call: TRBV9; clone_size: many; cdr3_aa: CASSVGASYEQYF; cdr3_nt: TGTGCCAGCAGCGTAGGTGCCTCCTACGAGCAGTACTTC
j_call: TRBJ2-3; d_call: TRBD2; v_call: TRBV7-7; clone_size: many; cdr3_aa: CASSPTSGSGDTQYF; cdr3_nt: TGTGCTAGCAGCCCCACTAGCGGGTCCGGAGATACGCAGTATTTT
j_call: TRBJ1-5; d_call: NA; v_call: TRBV7-9; clone_size: many; cdr3_aa: CASSHGQHNQPQHF; cdr3_nt: TGTGCCAGCAGCCACGGACAGCACAATCAGCCCCAGCATTTT
j_call: TRBJ1-2; d_call: NA; v_call: TRBV5-1; clone_size: many; cdr3_aa: CASRGDSNYGYTF; cdr3_nt: TGCGCCAGCAGGGGAGACAGTAACTATGGCTACACCTTC
j_call: TRBJ2-7; d_call: NA; v_call: TRBV11-1; clone_size: many; cdr3_aa: CASSFLRGLGYEQYF; cdr3_nt: TGTGCCAGCAGCTTCCTTCGGGGTCTCGGATACGAGCAGTACTTC
j_call: TRBJ2-7; d_call: TRBD2; v_call: TRBV6-1; clone_size: many; cdr3_aa: CASRGLAGGSNEQYF; cdr3_nt: TGTGCCAGCAGAGGACTAGCGGGGGGAAGCAACGAGCAGTACTTC
j_call: TRBJ2-1; d_call: NA; v_call: TRBV5-1; clone_size: many; cdr3_aa: CASSFRASVDNEQFF; cdr3_nt: TGCGCCAGCAGCTTCAGGGCGTCCGTGGACAATGAGCAGTTCTTC
j_call: TRBJ1-5; d_call: TRBD1; v_call: TRBV2; clone_size: many; cdr3_aa: CASNGQGGDQPQHF; cdr3_nt: TGTGCCAGCAACGGACAGGGGGGGGATCAGCCCCAGCATTTT
j_call: TRBJ2-7; d_call: TRBD1; v_call: TRBV28; clone_size: many; cdr3_aa: CASISGQSLNEQYF; cdr3_nt: TGTGCCAGCATCTCGGGACAGAGCCTCAACGAGCAGTACTTC
j_call: TRBJ2-3; d_call: TRBD1; v_call: TRBV5-1; clone_size: many; cdr3_aa: CASSFLSGGADTQYF; cdr3_nt: TGCGCCAGCAGCTTCCTTTCAGGGGGCGCAGATACGCAGTATTTT
j_call: TRBJ2-1; d_call: NA; v_call: TRBV28; clone_size: many; cdr3_aa: CASRGAGNEQFF; cdr3_nt: TGTGCCAGCCGGGGGGCCGGCAATGAGCAGTTCTTC
j_call: TRBJ1-2; d_call: NA; v_call: TRBV30; clone_size: many; cdr3_aa: CAWSVRRGAGIDYGYTF; cdr3_nt: TGTGCCTGGAGTGTAAGGAGAGGAGCAGGGATCGACTATGGCTACACCTTC
j_call: TRBJ1-2; d_call: NA; v_call: TRBV11-2; clone_size: NA; cdr3_aa: CASSEDRLYGYTF; cdr3_nt: TGTGCCAGCTCCGAGGACCGACTCTATGGCTACACCTTC
j_call: TRBJ2-3; d_call: NA; v_call: TRBV24-1; clone_size: many; cdr3_aa: CATSDRTGGTDTQYF; cdr3_nt: TGTGCCACCAGTGATCGCACGGGGGGCACAGATACGCAGTATTTT
j_call: TRBJ1-5; d_call: NA; v_call: TRBV2; clone_size: many; cdr3_aa: CASRGQSNQPQHF; cdr3_nt: TGTGCCAGCAGAGGACAGTCTAATCAGCCCCAGCATTTT